The table lists the clone carrying this T cell receptor (beta chain) with a count of one. The entry originates in a study of CD8+ T cells in alopecia areata. Study as a whole: The study gave treated patients oral tofacitinib at 5 to 10 mg twice daily. Tofacitinib therapy lasting 6 to 18 months was followed by 6 months off drug.

Isolated RNA was reverse transcribed into cDNA used as the sequencing template. Produced via immunoSEQ multiplex PCR; TCRdb's table is partial and in-frame only. The repertoire holds hundreds of thousands of clones, with under 70% as singletons. The treatment is: oral pan-JAK inhibitor, 5-10 mg twice daily. It was from alopecia areata patients that lesional scalp punch biopsies and peripheral blood were collected. Germline V gene lookup returns CDR1 GTSNPN and CDR2 SVGIG (reference sequence). This CDR3 is built from 14 residues. Trimming stripped 4 bases from V and 1 base from J, with 12 bases between.

The rearrangement links TRBV30 to TRBJ2-3; D is possibly TRBD1 or TRBD2 (6 bases each). The receptor's source is a human donor with alopecia areata. The input for sequencing was CD4+ T cells sorted from blood, taken at week 44, from a patient treated with tofacitinib. CDR3 in DNA: TGTGCCTGGATAGGGGGGTCCGGCACAGATACGCAGTATTTT. It encodes CAWIGGSGTDTQYF.